In this sample, the clone carrying this TCR beta chain turned up once. The antigen is undetermined. Donors in the study were healthy people who gave bone marrow. At the time of sampling, donors were nominally healthy, though unrecorded immune exposures were likely. This record belongs to a study of cytomegalovirus exposure and HLA in healthy donors. Study-level points and caveats: Reportedly, fewer N-insertions than the approximately 690-donor mean appeared in an Asian-associated ancestry cluster in a later analysis.

Amplification used 60 Vbeta primers and 13 Jbeta primers. Sequencing used immunoSEQ multiplex PCR; TCRdb keeps in-frame clones, though not all of them. The data contain approximately 100,000 clones, 74% of them seen just once; the ten biggest clones take up 2% to 2.5%. Trimming stripped 4 bases from V and 1 base from J, with 7 bases between. The germline V gene has CDR1 SGHRS and CDR2 YFSETQ. The CDR3 is 13 residues long. Sequenced: PBMCs. V usage is TRBV5-1 and J usage is TRBJ2-3; D ambiguous. The sequence was obtained from a human donor in good health. CDR3 nucleotide sequence: TGCGCCAGCAGCCCCTCCCGCACAGATACGCAGTATTTT. Its translation: CASSPSRTDTQYF.